The sequence of this T cell receptor beta chain was determined in a study of CD8 T cells in ankylosing spondylitis. Study observations and caveats: Typical of ankylosing spondylitis blood, it appeared, was a TCR beta motif of about eight highly homologous variants. Past research had described some motif variants in reactive arthritis synovial fluid and blood.

Quantitative molecular-barcoded 5'-RACE generated the TCR beta libraries. Each CDR3 protein is one row after TCRdb ran MiXCR on the 5' RACE reads. Here the sample spans 20,000 to 25,000 distinct CDR3 sequences, around 13% being singletons. This clonotype was observed a few times. Its antigen is not identified. There are 15 residues in the CDR3. The germline V gene encodes CDR1 DFQATT and CDR2 SNEGSKA (reference sequence). The V and J ends lost 2 bases and 0 bases respectively, with 14 bases between them. This chain uses TRBV20-1 with TRBJ2-7; a weak D match, TRBD1 (6 bases). The TCR comes from a male donor with ankylosing spondylitis or in good health (not recorded which). Sequenced material: blood. This CDR3 reads CSARRGQGSSYEQYF. As DNA, the CDR3 is TGCAGTGCTAGAAGGGGCCAGGGGAGCTCCTACGAGCAGTACTTC.